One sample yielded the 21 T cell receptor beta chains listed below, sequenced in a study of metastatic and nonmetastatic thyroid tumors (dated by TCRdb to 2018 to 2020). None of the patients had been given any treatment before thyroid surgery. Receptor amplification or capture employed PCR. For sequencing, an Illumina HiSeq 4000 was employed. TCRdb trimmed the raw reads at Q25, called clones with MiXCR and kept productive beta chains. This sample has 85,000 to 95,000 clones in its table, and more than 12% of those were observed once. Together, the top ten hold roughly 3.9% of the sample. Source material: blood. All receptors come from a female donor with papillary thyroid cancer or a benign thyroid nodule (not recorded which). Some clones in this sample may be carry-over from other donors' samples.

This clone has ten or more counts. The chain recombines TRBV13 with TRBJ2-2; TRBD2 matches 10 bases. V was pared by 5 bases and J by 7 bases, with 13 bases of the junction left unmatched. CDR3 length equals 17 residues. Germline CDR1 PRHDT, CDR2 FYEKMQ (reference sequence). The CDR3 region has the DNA TGTGCCAGCAGCGTCGGGACTAGCGTCAACCTCGGCGGGGAGCTGTTTTTT. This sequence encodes CASSVGTSVNLGGELFF.

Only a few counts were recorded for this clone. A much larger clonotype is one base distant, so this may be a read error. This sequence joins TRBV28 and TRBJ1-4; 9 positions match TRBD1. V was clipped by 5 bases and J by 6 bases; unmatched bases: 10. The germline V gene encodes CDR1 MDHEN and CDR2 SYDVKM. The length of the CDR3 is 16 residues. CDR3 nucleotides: TGTGCCAGCAGTACAGGGGGCGCGAAGGCTGATGAAAAACTGTTTTTT. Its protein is CASSTGGAKADEKLFF.

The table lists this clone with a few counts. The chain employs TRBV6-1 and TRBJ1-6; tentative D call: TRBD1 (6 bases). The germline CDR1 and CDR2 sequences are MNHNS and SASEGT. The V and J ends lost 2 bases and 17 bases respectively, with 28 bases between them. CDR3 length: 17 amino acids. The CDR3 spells CASSEINWGANNSPIHF. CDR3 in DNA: TGTGCCAGCAGTGAAATAAATTGGGGGGCCAATAATTCACCAATCCACTTT.

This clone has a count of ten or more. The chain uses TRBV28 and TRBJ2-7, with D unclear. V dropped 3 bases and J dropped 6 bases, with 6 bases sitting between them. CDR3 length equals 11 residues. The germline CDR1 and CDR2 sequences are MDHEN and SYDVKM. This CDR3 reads CASSLPPEQYF. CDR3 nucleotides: TGTGCCAGCAGTTTGCCCCCCGAGCAGTACTTC.

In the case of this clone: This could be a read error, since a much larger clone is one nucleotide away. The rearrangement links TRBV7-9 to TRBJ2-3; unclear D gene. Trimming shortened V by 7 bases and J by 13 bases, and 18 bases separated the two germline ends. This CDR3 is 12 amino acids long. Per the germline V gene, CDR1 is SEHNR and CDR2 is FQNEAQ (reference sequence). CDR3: CASIGGPSQKYF. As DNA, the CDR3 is TGTGCCAGCATCGGCGGACCCTCCCAAAAGTATTTT.

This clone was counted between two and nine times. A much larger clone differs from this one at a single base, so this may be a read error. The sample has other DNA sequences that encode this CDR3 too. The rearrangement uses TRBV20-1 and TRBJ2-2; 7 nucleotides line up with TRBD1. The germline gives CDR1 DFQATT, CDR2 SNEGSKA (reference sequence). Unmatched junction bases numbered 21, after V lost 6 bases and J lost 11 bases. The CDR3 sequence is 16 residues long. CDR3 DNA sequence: TGCAGTGCGCCTACAGGGGCTCCTACGAATCTCGGTGAGCTGTTTTTT. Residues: CSAPTGAPTNLGELFF.

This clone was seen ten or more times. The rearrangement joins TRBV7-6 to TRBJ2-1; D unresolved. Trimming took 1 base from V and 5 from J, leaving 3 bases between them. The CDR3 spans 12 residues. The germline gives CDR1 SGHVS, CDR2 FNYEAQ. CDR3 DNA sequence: TGTGCCAGCAGCTTAGTAGACAATGAGCAGTTCTTC. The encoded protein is CASSLVDNEQFF.

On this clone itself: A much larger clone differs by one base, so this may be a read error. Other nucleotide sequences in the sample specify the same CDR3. For the CDR3, the DNA is TGTGCCAGTGCGACTAGCGGGGCTAGCACAGATGCGCAGTATTTT. It is translated as CASATSGASTDAQYF. The rearrangement joins TRBV9 to TRBJ2-3, with 11 bases aligning to TRBD2. In germline, CDR1 is SGDLS, CDR2 YYNGEE. The CDR3 length is 15 residues. Together with reference TRBV9 and TRBJ2-3, the CDR3 gives the full variable domain: DSGVTQTPKHLITATGQRVTLRCSPRSGDLSVYWYQQSLDQGLQFLIQYYNGEERAKGNILERFSAQQFPDLHSELNLSSLELGDSALYFCASATSGASTDAQYFGPGTRLTVL.

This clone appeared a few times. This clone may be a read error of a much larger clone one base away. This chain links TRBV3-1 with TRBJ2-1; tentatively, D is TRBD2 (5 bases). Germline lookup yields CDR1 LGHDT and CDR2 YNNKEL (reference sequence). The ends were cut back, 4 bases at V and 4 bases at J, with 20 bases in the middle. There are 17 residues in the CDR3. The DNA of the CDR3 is TGTGCCAGCAGCCGCCTGTTTCGGGGTAGTCAGTACAATGAGCAGTTCTTC. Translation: CASSRLFRGSQYNEQFF.

CDR3 in DNA: TGCGCCAGCAGCTTCCTATCTGGGGAAGAGACCCAGTACTTC. The encoded protein is CASSFLSGEETQYF. The chain combines TRBV5-1 with TRBJ2-5; no definite D call. Germline lookup yields CDR1 SGHRS and CDR2 YFSETQ. The CDR3 consists of 14 residues. V lost 2 bases and J 3 bases, leaving 11 bases between the germline ends.

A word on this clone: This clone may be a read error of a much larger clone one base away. The chain's CDR3 is CSAIKWENTGELFF. The CDR3 region has the DNA TGCAGTGCTATTAAATGGGAGAACACCGGGGAGCTGTTTTTT. The chain employs TRBV20-1 and TRBJ2-2; D not resolved. Germline V gene lookup returns CDR1 DFQATT and CDR2 SNEGSKA (reference sequence). With 4 bases removed from V and 1 base from J, the gap between germline ends came to 10 bases. This CDR3 is 14 amino acids long.

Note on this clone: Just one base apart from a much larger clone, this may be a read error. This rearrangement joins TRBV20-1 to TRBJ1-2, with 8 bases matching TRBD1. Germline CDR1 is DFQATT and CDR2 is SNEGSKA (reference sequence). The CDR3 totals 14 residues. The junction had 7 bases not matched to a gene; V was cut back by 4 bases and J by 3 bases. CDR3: CSAIETGAHYGYTF. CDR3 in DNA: TGCAGTGCTATTGAGACAGGGGCTCACTATGGCTACACCTTC.

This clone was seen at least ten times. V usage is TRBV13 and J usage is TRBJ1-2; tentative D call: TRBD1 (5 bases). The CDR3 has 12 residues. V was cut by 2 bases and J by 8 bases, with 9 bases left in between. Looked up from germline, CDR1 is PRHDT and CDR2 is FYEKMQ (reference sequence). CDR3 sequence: CASSLSGVGYTF. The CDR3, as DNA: TGTGCCAGCAGCTTATCGGGGGTCGGCTACACCTTC.

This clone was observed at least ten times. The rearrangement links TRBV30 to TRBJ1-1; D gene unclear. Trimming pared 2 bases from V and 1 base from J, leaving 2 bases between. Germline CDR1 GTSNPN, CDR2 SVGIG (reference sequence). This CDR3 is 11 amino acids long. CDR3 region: CAWSRNTEAFF. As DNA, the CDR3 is TGTGCCTGGAGTCGGAACACTGAAGCTTTCTTT. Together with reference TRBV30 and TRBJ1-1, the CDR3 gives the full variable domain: SQTIHQWPATLVQPVGSPLSLECTVEGTSNPNLYWYRQAAGRGLQLLFYSVGIGQISSEVPQNLSASRPQDRQFILSSKKLLLSDSGFYLCAWSRNTEAFFGQGTRLTVV.

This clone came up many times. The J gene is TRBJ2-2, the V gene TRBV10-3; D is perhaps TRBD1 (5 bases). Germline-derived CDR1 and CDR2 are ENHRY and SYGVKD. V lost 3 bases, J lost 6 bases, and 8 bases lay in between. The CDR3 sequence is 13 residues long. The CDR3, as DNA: TGTGCCATCAGTGATCTAGGGGCCGGGGAGCTGTTTTTT. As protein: CAISDLGAGELFF.

CDR3 in DNA: TGTGCCAGCAGTTTCCCGGGGGACACTGAAGCTTTCTTT. Its protein is CASSFPGDTEAFF. J is TRBJ1-1 and V is TRBV6-9; D might be TRBD1 (5 bases). The CDR3 length is 13 residues. Germline values: CDR1 MNHGY, CDR2 SVAAGI. V dropped 4 bases and J dropped 3 bases, with 9 bases sitting between them.

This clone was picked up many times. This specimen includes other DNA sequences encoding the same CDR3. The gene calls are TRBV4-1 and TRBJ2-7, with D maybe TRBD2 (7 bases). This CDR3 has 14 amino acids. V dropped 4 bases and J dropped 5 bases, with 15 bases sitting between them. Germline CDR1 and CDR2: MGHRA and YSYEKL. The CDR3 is CASSPIRGADEQYF. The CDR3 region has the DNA TGCGCCAGCAGCCCGATCCGGGGGGCCGACGAGCAGTACTTC.

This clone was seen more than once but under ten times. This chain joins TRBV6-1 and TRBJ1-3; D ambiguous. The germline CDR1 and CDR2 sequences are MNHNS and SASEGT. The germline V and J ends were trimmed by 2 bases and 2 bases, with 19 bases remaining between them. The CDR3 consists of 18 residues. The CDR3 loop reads CASSELRRGPRTGNTIYF. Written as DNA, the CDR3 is TGTGCCAGCAGTGAATTAAGGAGAGGACCCCGAACTGGAAACACCATATATTTT.

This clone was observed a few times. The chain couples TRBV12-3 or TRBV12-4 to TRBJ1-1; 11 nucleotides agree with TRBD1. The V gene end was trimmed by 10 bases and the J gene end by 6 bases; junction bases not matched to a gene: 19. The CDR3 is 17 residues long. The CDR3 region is CAIRPWTGGYSSAEAFF. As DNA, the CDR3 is TGTGCCATCAGACCATGGACAGGGGGCTACTCTAGCGCTGAAGCTTTCTTT.

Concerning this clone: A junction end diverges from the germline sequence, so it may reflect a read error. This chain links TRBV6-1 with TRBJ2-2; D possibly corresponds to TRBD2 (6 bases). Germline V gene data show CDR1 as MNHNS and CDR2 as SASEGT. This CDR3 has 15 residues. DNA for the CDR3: TGTGCCAGCATGATAGGAGGGTCGAACACCTGGGAGCTGTTTTTT. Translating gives CASMIGGSNTWELFF.

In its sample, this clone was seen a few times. The CDR3 loop is CASSSSRIGTIYF. CDR3 sequence (DNA): TGTGCCAGCAGTTCCAGTAGGATAGGCACCATATATTTT. This chain connects TRBV28 to TRBJ1-3; no reliable D call. Trimming shortened V by 4 bases and J by 9 bases, and 13 bases separated the two germline ends. Germline V gene sequence: CDR1 MDHEN, CDR2 SYDVKM. This CDR3 region has 13 residues.